A single sample is the source of the 3 T cell receptor beta chains below, sequenced in a study of vaccination effects on CD4 cells after COVID-19. The culture ran for 10 to 11 days, and then CD4+ T cells were isolated. These TCRs' antigens remain unknown. The assay was immunoSEQ multiplex PCR, and TCRdb's table has in-frame clones only and misses some. The repertoire holds about 25,000 clones, with around 69% as singletons. Sequencing was performed on CD4+ T cells from PBMCs cultured without peptide, taken before COVID-19 vaccination. The source of these receptors is a human donor who received a COVID-19 vaccine.

This chain joins TRBV6-2 or TRBV6-3 and TRBJ2-1; 13 bases line up with TRBD2. The CDR3 is 15 amino acids. With 5 bases clipped from V and 8 bases from J, the junction kept 6 bases outside the gene matches. Germline V CDR1 and CDR2: MNHEY, SVGEGT. The CDR3 is CASSNGLAGAYEQFF. CDR3 in DNA: TGTGCCAGCAGTAACGGACTAGCGGGAGCATATGAGCAGTTCTTC.

The chain combines TRBV7-9 with TRBJ2-3; D unresolved. CDR3 length: 12 residues. Trimming left V 6 bases short and J 10 bases short, with 14 bases between. Germline V gene data show CDR1 as SEHNR and CDR2 as FQNEAQ (reference sequence). CDR3 in amino acids: CASSPVSAAQYF. The CDR3 nucleotides are TGTGCCAGCAGTCCCGTTTCGGCTGCGCAGTATTTT.

This sequence joins TRBV5-1 and TRBJ2-1; no firm D call. This CDR3 spans 12 amino acids. The ends were cut back, 0 bases at V and 10 bases at J, with 8 bases in the middle. Germline values: CDR1 SGHRS, CDR2 YFSETQ. CDR3 in amino acids: CASSLVRTEQFF. The CDR3 DNA reads as TGCGCCAGCAGCTTGGTGCGGACGGAGCAGTTCTTC. Based on the CDR3 plus reference TRBV5-1 and TRBJ2-1, the full variable domain is KAGVTQTPRYLIKTRGQQVTLSCSPISGHRSVSWYQQTPGQGLQFLFEYFSETQRNKGNFPGRFSGRQFSNSRSEMNVSTLELGDSALYLCASSLVRTEQFFGPGTRLTVL.